What follows are 30 T cell receptor beta chains derived from one specimen sequenced in a study of regulatory T cells in long-lasting Graves disease. Construction of TCR beta libraries relied on iRepertoire HTBI primers and on Arm-PCR targeting CDR3 regions. In TCRdb, the multiplex PCR reads were re-called with MiXCR into one record per CDR3 protein. The repertoire holds about 530,000 distinct CDR3 sequences, with more than 15% as singletons. Time point described: newly diagnosed GD, antithyroid drugs for less than 3 months. The TCR library was made from RNA that had been extracted from PBMCs in TRIzol. The data were also submitted as part of a second study, on T cells in Graves' hyperthyroidism and ophthalmopathy.

The specimen was peripheral blood mononuclear cells (PBMCs), collected at new diagnosis, from a patient treated with antithyroid drugs. These receptors all come from a woman aged 35-65 years with Graves disease.

Regarding this clonotype: The junction and the germline gene differ at one end; a read error may be behind it. The J gene is TRBJ2-2, the V gene TRBV6-2 or TRBV6-3; no clear D. CDR3 size: 12 residues. Germline V gene sequence: CDR1 MNHEY, CDR2 SVGEGT. In DNA, the CDR3 is TGTGCCAGCAATCCCCCCACCCGGGAGCTGTTTTTT. It translates to CASNPPTRELFF.

This clonotype came up once. The J gene is TRBJ1-6, the V gene TRBV18; TRBD1 might be the D (5 bases). V was pared by 3 bases and J by 3 bases, with 9 bases between. Germline CDR1 reads KGHSH; CDR2 reads LQKENI. The CDR3 spans 15 residues. The CDR3 DNA is TGTGCCAGCTCACCCCAGGGCGTCTATAATTCACCCCTCCACTTT. Encoded protein: CASSPQGVYNSPLHF.

This clonotype was found many times. The gene calls are TRBV5-1 and TRBJ1-1, with 7 bases aligning to TRBD1. Germline loops: CDR1 SGHRS, CDR2 YFSETQ. The V gene end was trimmed by 0 bases and the J gene end by 4 bases; junction bases not matched to a gene: 0. CDR3 length equals 13 residues. The CDR3 sequence: CASSLEGATEAFF. CDR3 sequence (DNA): TGCGCCAGCAGCTTGGAGGGGGCCACTGAAGCTTTCTTT.

This clonotype occurred many times. The gene calls are TRBV2 and TRBJ2-3; unclear D gene. The CDR3 sequence is 11 residues long. Germline CDR1 SNHLY, CDR2 FYNNEI. V lost 4 bases and J lost 4, with 3 bases in between. The CDR3 region is CASSVADTQYF. The CDR3 DNA reads as TGTGCCAGCAGTGTCGCAGATACGCAGTATTTT.

This clonotype has more than one count but fewer than ten. The chain joins TRBV29-1 to TRBJ2-1, with 10 bases identical to TRBD1. This CDR3 region has 16 residues. Per the germline V gene, CDR1 is SQVTM and CDR2 is ANQGSEA. V gave up 4 bases and J gave up 3 bases; unmatched junction bases: 9. The CDR3 nucleotides read TGCAGCGTTGGCCGTCACCGGGACAGGGGCTACAATGAGCAGTTCTTC. This gives the protein CSVGRHRDRGYNEQFF.

This clonotype was counted at least ten times. The V call is TRBV6-1, the J call TRBJ2-3; 12 nucleotides align to TRBD2. This CDR3 has 16 residues. Germline-derived CDR1 and CDR2 are MNHNS and SASEGT. V shed 6 bases and J 5 bases; nucleotides not matched to a gene: 9. CDR3 in amino acids: CASRRGLAGSVDTQYF. CDR3 in DNA: TGTGCCAGCAGACGTGGACTAGCGGGATCGGTAGATACGCAGTATTTT.

This clonotype appeared many times. This chain connects TRBV27 to TRBJ2-1; 9 nucleotides line up with TRBD1. CDR1 is MNHEY, CDR2 SMNVEV, per germline (reference sequence). The CDR3 runs to 15 residues. V gave up 2 bases and J gave up 9 bases; unmatched junction bases: 8. In nucleotides, the CDR3 is TGTGCCAGCAGTTTAGCACAGGGGGCCCTTAGTGAGCAGTTCTTC. Amino acid sequence: CASSLAQGALSEQFF.

This clonotype has just one count. A junction end diverges from the germline sequence, so it may reflect a read error. V usage is TRBV18 and J usage is TRBJ1-4; TRBD1 agrees at 7 bases. Germline V gives CDR1 KGHSH, CDR2 LQKENI. This CDR3 is built from 16 residues. CDR3 nucleotides: TGTGCCAGCTCACCTAGGACAGGCACCCTTGGTGAAAAACCGTTTTTT. Residues: CASSPRTGTLGEKPFF. Filled out from reference TRBV18 and TRBJ1-4, the complete variable domain reads NAGVMQNPRHLVRRRGQEARLRCSPMKGHSHVYWYRQLPEEGLKFMVYLQKENIIDESGMPKERFSAEFPKEGPSILRIQQVVRGDSAAYFCASSPRTGTLGEKPFFGSGTQLSVL.

V gene TRBV29-1 combines with J gene TRBJ1-4; D gene unclear. V lost 4 bases, J lost 4 bases, and 7 bases lay in between. Germline CDR1 is SQVTM and CDR2 is ANQGSEA. This CDR3 has 12 amino acids. CDR3 region: CSVGRINEKLFF. The CDR3, as DNA: TGCAGCGTTGGGAGGATTAATGAAAAACTGTTTTTT. The whole variable domain, filled in from reference TRBV29-1 and TRBJ1-4, reads SAVISQKPSRDICQRGTSLTIQCQVDSQVTMMFWYRQQPGQSLTLIATANQGSEATYESGFVIDKFPISRPNLTFSTLTVSNMSPEDSSIYLCSVGRINEKLFFGSGTQLSVL.

V and J are TRBV5-1 and TRBJ1-4; 7 bases agree with TRBD1. The CDR3 consists of 14 residues. The ends lost 4 bases at V and 8 bases at J; junction bases unmatched: 8. Germline V gives CDR1 SGHRS, CDR2 YFSETQ. The CDR3 loop reads CASSLRDSLEKLFF. CDR3 DNA sequence: TGCGCCAGCAGCCTCCGGGACAGCCTAGAAAAACTGTTTTTT.

The chain uses TRBV10-3 and TRBJ2-7; TRBD1 matches 8 bases. Germline CDR1 and CDR2: ENHRY and SYGVKD. J was trimmed by 5 bases and V by 11 bases; bases with no gene match: 20. The CDR3 consists of 16 residues. CDR3 protein: CASAPRVGQGRDEQYF. CDR3 DNA: TGTGCCTCCGCCCCGAGGGTCGGACAGGGAAGAGACGAGCAGTACTTC.

The chain recombines TRBV6-2 or TRBV6-3 with TRBJ1-5; 7 positions agree with TRBD1. This CDR3 spans 17 amino acids. The germline V gene encodes CDR1 MNHEY and CDR2 SVGEGT. V lost 5 bases and J lost 5; bases outside the gene matches: 15. CDR3 region: CASSDPGTAWGDQPQHF. In DNA, the CDR3 is TGTGCCAGCAGTGACCCTGGGACAGCTTGGGGGGATCAGCCCCAGCATTTT.

The count of this clonotype is one. A single base separates this from a much larger clone, so it may be a read error. The chain combines TRBV6-2 or TRBV6-3 with TRBJ2-1; TRBD2 might be the D (6 bases). There are 15 residues in the CDR3. Germline V gene sequence: CDR1 MNHEY, CDR2 SVGEGT. Trimming left V 1 base short and J 9 bases short, with 16 bases between. The CDR3 sequence is CASSYYPEGLSEQFF. In DNA form, the CDR3 reads TGTGCCAGCAGTTACTATCCGGAGGGGCTCAGTGAGCAGTTCTTC.

This clonotype came up many times. The V and J genes are TRBV5-1 and TRBJ1-1, with D possibly TRBD1 on 6 matching bases. With 5 bases removed from V and 3 bases from J, the gap between germline ends came to 14 bases. This CDR3 comprises 14 residues. CDR1 and CDR2 from the germline V gene are SGHRS and YFSETQ. For the CDR3, the DNA is TGCGCCAGCAGAGACAGGAGGGGTGACACTGAAGCTTTCTTT. Residues: CASRDRRGDTEAFF.

In this sample, this clonotype turned up many times. V usage is TRBV5-6 and J usage is TRBJ2-3; 9 nucleotides match TRBD2. The CDR3 is 15 amino acids. V dropped 5 bases and J dropped 6; count of bases not matched to a gene: 10. Germline V gene sequence: CDR1 SGHDT, CDR2 YYEEEE. The chain's CDR3 is CASSRLAVQGDTQYF. CDR3 bases: TGTGCCAGCAGTCGACTAGCGGTTCAAGGGGATACGCAGTATTTT.

This clonotype showed up many times. This chain joins TRBV2 and TRBJ1-5, with unresolved D. CDR3 length: 17 residues. Germline CDR1 and CDR2: SNHLY and FYNNEI. The germline V and J ends were trimmed by 6 bases and 7 bases, with 25 bases remaining between them. CDR3 sequence reads: CASSQGPLEASSQPQHF. CDR3 nucleotides: TGTGCCAGCAGCCAAGGACCCCTCGAGGCGTCGTCGCAGCCCCAGCATTTT. Full variable domain (rest looked up from reference TRBV2 and TRBJ1-5): EPEVTQTPSHQVTQMGQEVILRCVPISNHLYFYWYRQILGQKVEFLVSFYNNEISEKSEIFDDQFSVERPDGSNFTLKIRSTKLEDSAMYFCASSQGPLEASSQPQHFGDGTRLSIL.

In this sample, this clonotype turned up many times. The V gene is TRBV3-1, the J gene TRBJ2-5; the D gene is possibly TRBD2 (6 bases). The germline gives CDR1 LGHDT, CDR2 YNNKEL (reference sequence). The CDR3 consists of 14 residues. Trimming shortened V by 4 bases and J by 5 bases, and 14 bases separated the two germline ends. The DNA of the CDR3 is TGTGCCAGCAGCCTCCCGGGAGCCGCCGAGACCCAGTACTTC. This translates into CASSLPGAAETQYF.

This chain links TRBV3-1 with TRBJ1-1; a possible D gene is TRBD1 (6 bases). Per the germline V gene, CDR1 is LGHDT and CDR2 is YNNKEL (reference sequence). CDR3 length: 12 amino acids. The CDR3 here is CGSQGLNTEAFF. CDR3 DNA: TGTGGCTCGCAGGGGTTGAACACTGAAGCTTTCTTT.

This clonotype was detected a few times. V and J are TRBV9 and TRBJ2-7, with 8 bases matching TRBD1. This CDR3 has 15 amino acids. Germline V gives CDR1 SGDLS, CDR2 YYNGEE. V dropped 4 bases and J dropped 2; count of bases not matched to a gene: 8. CDR3 protein: CASSPSPQGAYEQYF. The CDR3 bases are TGTGCCAGCAGCCCCTCTCCACAGGGGGCCTACGAGCAGTACTTC.

This clonotype showed up many times. The CDR3 sequence is CASSPTHLDEQYF. CDR3 DNA: TGTGCCAGCTCACCCACCCATCTGGACGAGCAGTACTTC. The rearrangement uses TRBV18 and TRBJ2-7; unclear D gene. CDR3 size: 13 residues. Germline assignment: CDR1 KGHSH and CDR2 LQKENI. Between the trimmed V and J ends, which lost 3 bases and 5 bases, there was a span of 11 bases. Complete variable domain (other parts from reference TRBV18 and TRBJ2-7): NAGVMQNPRHLVRRRGQEARLRCSPMKGHSHVYWYRQLPEEGLKFMVYLQKENIIDESGMPKERFSAEFPKEGPSILRIQQVVRGDSAAYFCASSPTHLDEQYFGPGTRLTVT.

This clonotype was counted many times. This chain links TRBV6-1 with TRBJ2-3; D may be TRBD1 (5 bases). Trimming took off 3 bases at V and 0 bases at J, with 10 bases between the two ends. The CDR3 totals 15 residues. Germline CDR1 MNHNS, CDR2 SASEGT. The CDR3 DNA follows: TGTGCCAGCAGTGAGGCAGGGTTTAGCACAGATACGCAGTATTTT. Translated, it gives CASSEAGFSTDTQYF.

The chain carries TRBV25-1 and TRBJ1-6, with D possibly TRBD1 on 5 matching bases. V was pared by 11 bases and J by 0 bases, with 17 bases between. There are 16 residues in the CDR3. Germline CDR1 and CDR2: MGHDK and SYGVNS. As DNA, the CDR3 is TGTGCCGGCCCAGAGGGGTGGAGCTCCTATAATTCACCCCTCCACTTT. Amino acids: CAGPEGWSSYNSPLHF.

The table lists this clonotype with a few counts. The chain joins TRBV9 to TRBJ1-2, with 7 bases aligning to TRBD1. The CDR3 is 15 residues long. Germline V CDR1 and CDR2: SGDLS, YYNGEE. V lost 4 bases and J lost 6; bases outside the gene matches: 12. CDR3 in DNA: TGTGCCAGCAGCACAGGGACAGCCAAAACGGATGGCTACACCTTC. This gives the protein CASSTGTAKTDGYTF.

The rearrangement joins TRBV12-3 or TRBV12-4 to TRBJ1-1; D ambiguous. The CDR3 has 15 residues. The V end lost 7 bases, the J end lost 1 base, and 16 bases lay between the germline ends. In DNA, the CDR3 is TGTGCCAGCACCACGCGAGGCCCGGGGAACACTGAAGCTTTCTTT. Protein product: CASTTRGPGNTEAFF.

This clonotype has a count of ten or more. The gene calls are TRBV2 and TRBJ1-2; 7 bases map to TRBD1. V gave up 6 bases and J gave up 3 bases; unmatched junction bases: 7. Germline V lookup: CDR1 SNHLY, CDR2 FYNNEI. The CDR3 spans 14 residues. The DNA of the CDR3 is TGTGCCAGCAGCGCAACAGGGGCCGACTATGGCTACACCTTC. Its protein product is CASSATGADYGYTF.

Only a few counts were recorded for this clonotype. The chain links TRBV7-2 to TRBJ1-6; D unclear. Germline CDR1 and CDR2: SGHTA and FQGNSA. V lost 0 bases and J lost 7, with 10 bases in between. This CDR3 spans 15 amino acids. CDR3 amino acids: CASSLAGVENSPLHF. CDR3 nucleotide sequence: TGTGCCAGCAGCTTAGCTGGGGTTGAGAATTCACCCCTCCACTTT. Complete variable domain (other parts from reference TRBV7-2 and TRBJ1-6): GAGVSQSPSNKVTEKGKDVELRCDPISGHTALYWYRQSLGQGLEFLIYFQGNSAPDKSGLPSDRFSAERTGGSVSTLTIQRTQQEDSAVYLCASSLAGVENSPLHFGNGTRLTVT.

This clonotype was recorded at least ten times. Here the CDR3 DNA reads TGTGCCAGCAGCTTCACACAGGGTTGGAATGAGCAGTTCTTC. Protein: CASSFTQGWNEQFF. The chain couples TRBV13 to TRBJ2-1; D is perhaps TRBD1 (6 bases). In germline, CDR1 is PRHDT, CDR2 FYEKMQ (reference sequence). V lost 3 bases to trimming and J lost 7 bases, with 13 bases between them. The CDR3 runs to 14 residues.

This clonotype has a count of ten or more. The chain has TRBV20-1 and TRBJ1-1, with no clear D. Germline V CDR1 and CDR2: DFQATT, SNEGSKA (reference sequence). There are 15 residues in the CDR3. Trimming cost V 0 bases and J 0 bases, with 11 bases left between them. The CDR3 sequence: CSARDGSGMNTEAFF. Written as DNA, the CDR3 is TGCAGTGCTAGAGATGGATCGGGCATGAACACTGAAGCTTTCTTT.

This clonotype was detected a few times. The rearrangement joins TRBV20-1 to TRBJ2-1; possible D gene TRBD2, 5 bases. Germline CDR1 and CDR2: DFQATT and SNEGSKA (reference sequence). Between the trimmed V and J ends, which lost 1 base and 10 bases, there was a span of 14 bases. This CDR3 is built from 13 residues. This CDR3 reads CSARGVGDREQFF. Here the CDR3 DNA reads TGCAGTGCTAGAGGCGTCGGGGATAGGGAGCAGTTCTTC.

This clonotype appeared many times. The chain links TRBV7-8 to TRBJ2-7, with a tentative D call TRBD2 (6 bases). CDR1 is SGHVS and CDR2 is FQNEAQ in the germline V gene. V was clipped by 5 bases and J by 6 bases, with 14 bases between them. The CDR3 runs to 13 residues. The chain's CDR3 is CASSLGGPGEQYF. CDR3 bases: TGTGCCAGCAGCCTAGGAGGGCCTGGCGAGCAGTACTTC.